A single sample is the source of the 6 T cell receptor beta chains below, sequenced in a study of shared clonotypes between healthy human individuals. The naive CD8 population came from CD45RO-negative cells selected for CCR7, without terminally differentiated effector memory CD45RA+ cells. Clones were sequenced by immunoSEQ multiplex PCR, and TCRdb holds only the in-frame ones, with some missing. The data show roughly 590,000 clones, with nearly 97% seen just once and 0.11% held by the top ten. Source material: naive CD8+ T cells sorted from blood. The receptors here all came from a woman in her twenties or thirties in good health.

The CDR3 sequence is CASSFQGQVGEAFF. CDR3 DNA: TGTGCCAGCAGTTTTCAAGGACAGGTAGGGGAAGCTTTCTTT. The chain recombines TRBV27 with TRBJ1-1; 7 bases map to TRBD1. This CDR3 contains 14 residues. CDR1 MNHEY and CDR2 SMNVEV come from the germline V gene (reference sequence). The V and J ends lost 3 bases and 8 bases, in that order; junction bases with no gene match: 9.

V and J are TRBV7-9 and TRBJ1-3; D is perhaps TRBD1 (5 bases). This CDR3 contains 17 residues. Germline V lookup: CDR1 SEHNR, CDR2 FQNEAQ (reference sequence). Trimming stripped 3 bases from V and 4 bases from J, with 19 bases between. This CDR3 is CASSFASATVRGNTIYF. The CDR3 nucleotides are TGTGCCAGCAGCTTTGCGTCGGCGACAGTCAGAGGAAACACCATATATTTT.

The chain couples TRBV29-1 to TRBJ2-7, with D perhaps matching TRBD1 (6 bases). The germline V gene encodes CDR1 SQVTM and CDR2 ANQGSEA. The CDR3 covers 12 residues. V lost 3 bases and J 4 bases, leaving 10 bases between the germline ends. CDR3 bases: TGCAGCGTTGAGGGGGACACATACGAGCAGTACTTC. This sequence encodes CSVEGDTYEQYF.

The chain has TRBV6-5 and TRBJ2-7, with a possible D match to TRBD1 (6 bases). CDR1 is MNHEY, CDR2 SVGAGI, per germline. V was shortened by 6 bases and J by 4 bases, with 16 bases between the two germline ends. The CDR3 covers 14 residues. The CDR3 spells CASSLGGTVYEQYF. CDR3 DNA sequence: TGTGCCAGCAGCCTAGGGGGAACGGTTTACGAGCAGTACTTC.

V gene TRBV28 combines with J gene TRBJ1-3; perhaps TRBD1 as D (5 bases). Trimming pared 3 bases from V and 4 bases from J, leaving 10 bases between. Germline lookup yields CDR1 MDHEN and CDR2 SYDVKM. CDR3 length: 14 residues. CDR3 DNA: TGTGCCAGCAGTTTGGGGACTTACGGAAACACCATATATTTT. The encoded protein is CASSLGTYGNTIYF.

This chain uses TRBV2 with TRBJ2-7; D might be TRBD2 (5 bases). The germline V and J ends were trimmed by 8 bases and 1 base, with 21 bases remaining between them. The germline gives CDR1 SNHLY, CDR2 FYNNEI. CDR3 size: 16 residues. The CDR3 sequence: CASRGSLDFSSYEQYF. CDR3 DNA sequence: TGTGCCAGCCGGGGTAGTTTGGACTTTTCTTCCTACGAGCAGTACTTC.